These 3 T cell receptor beta chains share one sample of origin, sequenced in a study of T cell changes during pregnancy in multiple sclerosis. TCRdb keeps only in-frame clones here, not all; method: immunoSEQ multiplex PCR. The sample shows roughly 50,000 clones, 80% to 95% of them seen only once. The sample was CD4+ T cells from peripheral blood mononuclear cells, taken in the third trimester of pregnancy. These receptors were collected from a female donor with multiple sclerosis, enrolled in a pregnancy study.

The V gene is TRBV6-1, the J gene TRBJ2-1, with 8 bases lining up with TRBD2. Unmatched junction bases numbered 6, after V lost 5 bases and J lost 6 bases. Per germline, CDR1 MNHNS and CDR2 SASEGT. The CDR3 totals 14 residues. The CDR3 nucleotides read TGTGCCAGCAGTAGCGGGAGAGTGGTCAATGAGCAGTTCTTC. Translating gives CASSSGRVVNEQFF.

The rearrangement joins TRBV20-1 to TRBJ1-2, with TRBD1 matching over 8 bases. Losses at the gene ends were 6 bases for V and 6 bases for J; bases not matched to a gene: 3. Germline-derived CDR1 and CDR2 are DFQATT and SNEGSKA (reference sequence). CDR3 length: 11 amino acids. CDR3 nucleotides: TGCAGTGCCCAGGACAGGGATGGCTACACCTTC. Translated: CSAQDRDGYTF.

The rearrangement uses TRBV19 and TRBJ2-5; D might be TRBD2 (5 bases). This CDR3 region has 14 residues. Between the trimmed V and J ends, which lost 8 bases and 5 bases, there was a span of 18 bases. Germline V gene sequence: CDR1 LNHDA, CDR2 SQIVND (reference sequence). This CDR3 is CASSPSIRGETQYF. The CDR3 DNA reads TGTGCCAGTTCCCCAAGTATTCGGGGTGAGACCCAGTACTTC.